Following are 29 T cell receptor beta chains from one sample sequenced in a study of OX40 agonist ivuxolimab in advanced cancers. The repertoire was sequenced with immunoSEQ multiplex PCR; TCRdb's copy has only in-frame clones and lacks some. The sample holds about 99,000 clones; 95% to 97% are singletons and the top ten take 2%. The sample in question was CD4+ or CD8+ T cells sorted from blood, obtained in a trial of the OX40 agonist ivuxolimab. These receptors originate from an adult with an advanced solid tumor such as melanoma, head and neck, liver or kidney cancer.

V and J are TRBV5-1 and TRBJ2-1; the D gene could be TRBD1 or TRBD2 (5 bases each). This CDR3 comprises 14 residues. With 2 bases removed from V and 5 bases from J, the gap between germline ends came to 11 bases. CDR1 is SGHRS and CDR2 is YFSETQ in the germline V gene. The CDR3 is CASSLSGGDNEQFF. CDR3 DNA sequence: TGCGCCAGCAGCTTAAGTGGGGGAGACAATGAGCAGTTCTTC.

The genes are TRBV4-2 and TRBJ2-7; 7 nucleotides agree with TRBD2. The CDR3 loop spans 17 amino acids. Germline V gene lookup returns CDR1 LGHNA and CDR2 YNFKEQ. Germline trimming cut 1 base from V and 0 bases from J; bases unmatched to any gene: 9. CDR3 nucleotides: TGTGCCAGCAGCCAAGTAACCCTTGGGGGGGACTCCTACGAGCAGTACTTC. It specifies CASSQVTLGGDSYEQYF.

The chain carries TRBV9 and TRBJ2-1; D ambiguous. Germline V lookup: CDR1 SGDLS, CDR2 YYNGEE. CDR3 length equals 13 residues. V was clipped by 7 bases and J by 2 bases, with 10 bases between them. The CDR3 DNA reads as TGTGCCAGCTCCGAGCAGCCCTACAATGAGCAGTTCTTC. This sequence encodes CASSEQPYNEQFF.

CDR3 residues: CASSTGLAGDEQYF. Written as DNA, the CDR3 is TGTGCCAGCAGCACTGGACTAGCGGGAGACGAGCAGTACTTC. The chain is built from TRBV13 and TRBJ2-7, with TRBD2 identical over 13 bases. Germline CDR1 and CDR2: PRHDT and FYEKMQ (reference sequence). The CDR3 is 14 residues long. V was clipped by 5 bases and J by 5 bases; unmatched bases: 3.

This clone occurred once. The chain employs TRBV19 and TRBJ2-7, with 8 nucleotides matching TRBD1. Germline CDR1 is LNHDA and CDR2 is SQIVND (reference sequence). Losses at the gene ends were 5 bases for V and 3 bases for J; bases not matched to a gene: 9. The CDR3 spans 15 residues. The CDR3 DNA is TGTGCCAGTAGTCCCCAGTCAGGGGGCCTCTACGAGCAGTACTTC. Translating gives CASSPQSGGLYEQYF. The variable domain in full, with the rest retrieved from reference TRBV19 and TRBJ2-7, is DGGITQSPKYLFRKEGQNVTLSCEQNLNHDAMYWYRQDPGQGLRLIYYSQIVNDFQKGDIAEGYSVSREKKESFPLTVTSAQKNPTAFYLCASSPQSGGLYEQYFGPGTRLTVT.

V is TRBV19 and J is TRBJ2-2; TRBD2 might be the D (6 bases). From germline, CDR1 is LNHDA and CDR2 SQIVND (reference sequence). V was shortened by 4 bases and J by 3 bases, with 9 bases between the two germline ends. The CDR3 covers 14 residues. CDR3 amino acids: CASSSSGYTGELFF. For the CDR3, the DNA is TGTGCCAGTAGTAGTAGCGGATACACCGGGGAGCTGTTTTTT.

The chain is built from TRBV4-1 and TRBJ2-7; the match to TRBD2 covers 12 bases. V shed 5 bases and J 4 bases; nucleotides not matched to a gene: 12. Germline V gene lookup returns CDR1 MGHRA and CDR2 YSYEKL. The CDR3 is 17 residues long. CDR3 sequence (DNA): TGCGCCAGCAGCTTTCGGACTAGCGGGATCGATCAATACGAGCAGTACTTC. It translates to CASSFRTSGIDQYEQYF.

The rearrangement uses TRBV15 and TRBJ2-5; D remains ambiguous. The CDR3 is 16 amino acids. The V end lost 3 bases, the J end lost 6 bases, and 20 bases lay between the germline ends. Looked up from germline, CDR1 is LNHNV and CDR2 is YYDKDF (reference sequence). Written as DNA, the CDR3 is TGTGCCACCAGCAGCGTTATTCTGACTCTCGGAAAGACCCAGTACTTC. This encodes CATSSVILTLGKTQYF.

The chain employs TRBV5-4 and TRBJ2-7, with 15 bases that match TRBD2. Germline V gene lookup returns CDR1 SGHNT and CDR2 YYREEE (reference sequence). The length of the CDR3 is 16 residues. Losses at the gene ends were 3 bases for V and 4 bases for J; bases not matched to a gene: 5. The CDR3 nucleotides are TGTGCCAGCAGCTCCGGGACTAGCGGGAGGTGGTACGAGCAGTACTTC. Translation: CASSSGTSGRWYEQYF.

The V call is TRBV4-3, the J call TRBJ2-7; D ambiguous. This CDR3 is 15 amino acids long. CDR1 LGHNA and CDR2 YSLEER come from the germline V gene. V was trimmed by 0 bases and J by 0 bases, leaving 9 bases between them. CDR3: CASSQDGSSSYEQYF. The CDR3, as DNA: TGCGCCAGCAGCCAAGACGGAAGTAGCTCCTACGAGCAGTACTTC.

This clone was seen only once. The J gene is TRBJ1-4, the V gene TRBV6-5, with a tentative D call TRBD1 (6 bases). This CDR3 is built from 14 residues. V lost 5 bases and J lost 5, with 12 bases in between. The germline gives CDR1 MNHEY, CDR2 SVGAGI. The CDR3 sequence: CASSQRGENEKLFF. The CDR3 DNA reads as TGTGCCAGCAGTCAGAGGGGGGAGAATGAAAAACTGTTTTTT.

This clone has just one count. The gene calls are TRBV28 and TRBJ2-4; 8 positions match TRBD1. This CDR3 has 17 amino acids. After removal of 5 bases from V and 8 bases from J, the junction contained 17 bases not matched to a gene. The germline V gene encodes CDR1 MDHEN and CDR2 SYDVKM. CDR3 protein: CASSNTPGQGIKDIQYF. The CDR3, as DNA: TGTGCCAGCAGTAACACCCCCGGACAGGGAATAAAAGACATTCAGTACTTC.

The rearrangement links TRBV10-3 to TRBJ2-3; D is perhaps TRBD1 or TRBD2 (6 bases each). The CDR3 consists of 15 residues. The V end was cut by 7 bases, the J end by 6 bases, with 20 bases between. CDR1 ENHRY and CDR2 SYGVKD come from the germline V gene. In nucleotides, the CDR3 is TGTGCCATCAACCGGCCAGGGGAGGCAAGCGATACGCAGTATTTT. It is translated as CAINRPGEASDTQYF.

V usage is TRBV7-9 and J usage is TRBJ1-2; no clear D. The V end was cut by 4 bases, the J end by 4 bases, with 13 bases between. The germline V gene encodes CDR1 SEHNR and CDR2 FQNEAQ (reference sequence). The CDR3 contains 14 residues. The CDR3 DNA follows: TGTGCCAGCAGCTCTGACCTCGCCGGCTATGGCTACACCTTC. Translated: CASSSDLAGYGYTF. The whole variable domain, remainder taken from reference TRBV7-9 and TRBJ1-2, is DTGVSQNPRHKITKRGQNVTFRCDPISEHNRLYWYRQTLGQGPEFLTYFQNEAQLEKSRLLSDRFSAERPKGSFSTLEIQRTEQGDSAMYLCASSSDLAGYGYTFGSGTRLTVV.

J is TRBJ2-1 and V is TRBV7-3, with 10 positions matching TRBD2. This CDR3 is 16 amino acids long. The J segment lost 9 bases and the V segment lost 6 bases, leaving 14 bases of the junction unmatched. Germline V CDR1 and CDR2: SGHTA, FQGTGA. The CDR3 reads CASSPTLGLAWGEQFF. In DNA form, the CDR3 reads TGTGCCAGCAGTCCAACCCTGGGACTAGCGTGGGGTGAGCAGTTCTTC.

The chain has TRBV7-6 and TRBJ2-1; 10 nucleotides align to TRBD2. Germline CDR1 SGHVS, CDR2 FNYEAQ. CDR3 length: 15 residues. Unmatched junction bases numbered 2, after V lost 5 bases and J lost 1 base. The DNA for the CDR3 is TGTGCCAGCAGCACGACTAGCGGGTCCTACAATGAGCAGTTCTTC. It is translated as CASSTTSGSYNEQFF.

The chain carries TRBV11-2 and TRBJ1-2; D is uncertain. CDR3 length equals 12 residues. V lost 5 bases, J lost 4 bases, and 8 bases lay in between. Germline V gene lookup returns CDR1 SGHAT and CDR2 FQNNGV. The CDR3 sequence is CASSPRGYGYTF. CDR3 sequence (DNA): TGTGCCAGCAGCCCCCGAGGCTATGGCTACACCTTC.

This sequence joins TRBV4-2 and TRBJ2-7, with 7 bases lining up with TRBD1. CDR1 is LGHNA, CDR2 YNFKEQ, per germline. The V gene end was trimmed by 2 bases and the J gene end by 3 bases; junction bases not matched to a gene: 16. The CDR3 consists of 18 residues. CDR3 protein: CASSQRQGEVGRDYEQYF. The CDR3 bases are TGTGCCAGCAGCCAAAGACAGGGAGAGGTAGGCCGAGACTACGAGCAGTACTTC.

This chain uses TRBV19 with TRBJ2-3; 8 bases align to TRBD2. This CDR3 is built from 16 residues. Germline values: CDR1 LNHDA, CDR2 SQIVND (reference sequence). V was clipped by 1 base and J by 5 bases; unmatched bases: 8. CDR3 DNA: TGTGCCAGTAGTATAGGGGGAGCGGGGGCCTTAGATACGCAGTATTTT. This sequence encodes CASSIGGAGALDTQYF.

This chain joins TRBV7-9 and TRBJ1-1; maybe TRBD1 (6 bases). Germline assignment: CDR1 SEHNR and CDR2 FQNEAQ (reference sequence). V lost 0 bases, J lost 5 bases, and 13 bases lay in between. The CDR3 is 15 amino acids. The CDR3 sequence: CASSLAVGAWTEAFF. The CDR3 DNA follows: TGTGCCAGCAGCTTAGCGGTGGGGGCGTGGACTGAAGCTTTCTTT.

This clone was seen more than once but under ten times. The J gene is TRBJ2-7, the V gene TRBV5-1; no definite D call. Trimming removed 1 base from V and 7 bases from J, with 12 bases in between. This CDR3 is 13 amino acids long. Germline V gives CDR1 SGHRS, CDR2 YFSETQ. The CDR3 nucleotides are TGCGCCAGCAGCTTGACCGGGTCCTGGGAGCAGTACTTC. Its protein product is CASSLTGSWEQYF.

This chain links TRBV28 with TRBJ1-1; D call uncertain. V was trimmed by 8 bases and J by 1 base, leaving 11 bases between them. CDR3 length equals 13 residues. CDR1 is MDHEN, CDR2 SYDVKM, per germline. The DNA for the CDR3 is TGTGCCAGCGGAAAAAGACAGAACACTGAAGCTTTCTTT. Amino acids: CASGKRQNTEAFF.

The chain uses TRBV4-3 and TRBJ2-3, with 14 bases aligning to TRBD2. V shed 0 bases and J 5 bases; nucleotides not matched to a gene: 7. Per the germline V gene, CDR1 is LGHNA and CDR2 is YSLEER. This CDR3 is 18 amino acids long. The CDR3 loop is CASSQELGLAGAKDTQYF. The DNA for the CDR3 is TGCGCCAGCAGCCAAGAGTTGGGACTAGCGGGAGCTAAAGATACGCAGTATTTT.

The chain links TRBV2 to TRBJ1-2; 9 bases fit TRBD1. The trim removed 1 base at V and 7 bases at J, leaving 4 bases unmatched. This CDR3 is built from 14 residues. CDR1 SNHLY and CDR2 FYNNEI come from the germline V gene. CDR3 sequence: CASSEEGTGIGYTF. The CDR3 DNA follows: TGTGCCAGCAGTGAAGAGGGGACAGGGATTGGCTACACCTTC.

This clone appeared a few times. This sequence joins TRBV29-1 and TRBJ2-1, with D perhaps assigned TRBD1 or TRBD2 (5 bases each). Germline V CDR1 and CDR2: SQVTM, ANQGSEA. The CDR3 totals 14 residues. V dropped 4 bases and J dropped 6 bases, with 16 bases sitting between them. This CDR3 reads CSVVGTQTGNEQFF. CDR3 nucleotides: TGCAGCGTTGTAGGGACCCAAACAGGCAATGAGCAGTTCTTC.

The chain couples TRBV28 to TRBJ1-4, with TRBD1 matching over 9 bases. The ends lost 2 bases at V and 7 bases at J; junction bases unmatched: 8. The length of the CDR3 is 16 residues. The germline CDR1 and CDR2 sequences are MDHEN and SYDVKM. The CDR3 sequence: CASSLMGQGRGEKLFF. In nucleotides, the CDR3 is TGTGCCAGCAGTTTAATGGGACAGGGTAGGGGTGAAAAACTGTTTTTT.

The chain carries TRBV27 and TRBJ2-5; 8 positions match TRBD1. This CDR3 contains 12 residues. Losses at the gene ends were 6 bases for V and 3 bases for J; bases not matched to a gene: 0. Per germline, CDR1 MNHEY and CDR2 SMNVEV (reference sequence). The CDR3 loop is CASRGQEETQYF. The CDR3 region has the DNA TGTGCCAGCAGGGGACAGGAAGAGACCCAGTACTTC.

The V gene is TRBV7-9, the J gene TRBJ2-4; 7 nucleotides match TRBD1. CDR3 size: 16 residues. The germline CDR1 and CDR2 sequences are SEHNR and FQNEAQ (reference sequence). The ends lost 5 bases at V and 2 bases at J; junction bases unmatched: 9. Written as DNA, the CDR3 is TGTGCCAGCAGCCCCGGGACAGCAGACTCCAAAAACATTCAGTACTTC. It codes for CASSPGTADSKNIQYF. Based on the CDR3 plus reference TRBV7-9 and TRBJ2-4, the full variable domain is DTGVSQNPRHKITKRGQNVTFRCDPISEHNRLYWYRQTLGQGPEFLTYFQNEAQLEKSRLLSDRFSAERPKGSFSTLEIQRTEQGDSAMYLCASSPGTADSKNIQYFGAGTRLSVL.

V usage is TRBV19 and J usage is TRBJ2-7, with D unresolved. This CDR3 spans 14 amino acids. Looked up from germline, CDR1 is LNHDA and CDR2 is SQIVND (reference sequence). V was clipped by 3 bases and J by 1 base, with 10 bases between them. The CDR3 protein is CASSIMADSYEQYF. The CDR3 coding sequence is TGTGCCAGTAGTATTATGGCGGATTCCTACGAGCAGTACTTC.